The 10 T cell receptor beta chains in this list originate from one sample, sequenced in a study of CD8 T cells in ankylosing spondylitis. Overall study findings and caveats: A TCR beta motif of about eight highly homologous variants appeared characteristic of ankylosing spondylitis blood.

TCRdb used MiXCR to reprocess the 5' RACE reads, holding one entry per CDR3 protein. The sample carries about 330,000 distinct CDR3 sequences, roughly 8% recorded once. Their recognized antigens are unknown. Source material: blood, either unsorted or a sorted T cell fraction (not recorded which). The origin of the receptors is a male donor with ankylosing spondylitis.

This clonotype was seen ten or more times. CDR3 bases: TGTGCCAGCAGCCTACAGGGGGCTTATCAGCCCCAGCATTTT. Its translation is CASSLQGAYQPQHF. The chain couples TRBV14 to TRBJ1-5; TRBD1 aligns across 9 bases. V was clipped by 4 bases and J by 5 bases; unmatched bases: 3. Germline-derived CDR1 and CDR2 are SGHDN and FVKESK. The length of the CDR3 is 14 residues.

V usage is TRBV29-1 and J usage is TRBJ1-1; 11 nucleotides line up with TRBD1. The CDR3 is 17 amino acids. Trimming removed 0 bases from V and 11 bases from J; junction bases left unmatched: 17. The V gene's germline CDR1 is SQVTM and CDR2 ANQGSEA. CDR3 sequence reads: CSVEDPGLLGQGAYAFF. The DNA for the CDR3 is TGCAGCGTTGAAGACCCTGGCCTTCTCGGACAGGGGGCCTATGCTTTCTTT.

The chain's CDR3 is CASNQVGTLQETQYF. The CDR3 nucleotides are TGTGCCAGCAACCAAGTGGGGACACTTCAAGAGACCCAGTACTTC. The rearrangement links TRBV21-1 to TRBJ2-5; the table calls TRBD1, which could not be checked here. TRBV21-1 is a pseudogene segment. The CDR3 sequence is 15 residues long.

This clonotype was counted a few times. This chain connects TRBV30 to TRBJ2-7; weak D call: TRBD1 (8 bases). Between the trimmed V and J ends, which lost 0 bases and 6 bases, there was a span of 12 bases. Germline-derived CDR1 and CDR2 are GTSNPN and SVGIG (reference sequence). The CDR3 runs to 13 residues. CDR3 loop: CAWSVHRGGEQYF. The CDR3 DNA sequence: TGTGCCTGGAGTGTGCACAGGGGGGGCGAGCAGTACTTC.

This clonotype occurred many times. This chain joins TRBV29-1 and TRBJ2-1, with D possibly matching TRBD1 (5 bases). The CDR3 runs to 13 residues. The germline V gene has CDR1 SQVTM and CDR2 ANQGSEA. Trimming removed 3 bases from V and 4 bases from J, with 10 bases in between. This chain's CDR3 is CSVEGQVYNEQFF. The CDR3 bases are TGCAGCGTTGAGGGGCAGGTATACAATGAGCAGTTCTTC.

This clonotype was counted many times. The chain joins TRBV10-3 to TRBJ2-2; the match to TRBD2 covers 7 bases. Trimming at V came to 8 bases and at J to 3 bases, leaving 6 bases not matched to a gene. Germline V gives CDR1 ENHRY, CDR2 SYGVKD. The CDR3 length is 14 residues. The CDR3 DNA reads TGTGCCATCGGGAGGGGCGTTGACACCGGGGAGCTGTTTTTT. Encoded protein: CAIGRGVDTGELFF.

The genes are TRBV5-6 and TRBJ2-2; TRBD2 matches 7 bases. Looked up from germline, CDR1 is SGHDT and CDR2 is YYEEEE. Trimming cost V 4 bases and J 1 base; bases outside gene matches: 7. This CDR3 comprises 16 residues. The CDR3, as DNA: TGTGCCAGCAGCGCGGGTCCTAGCGGGAACACCGGGGAGCTGTTTTTT. Its protein product is CASSAGPSGNTGELFF.

The chain has TRBV4-2 and TRBJ2-5, with a tentative D call TRBD2 (6 bases). CDR1 and CDR2 (germline): LGHNA, YNFKEQ. CDR3 size: 23 residues. The V gene lost 8 bases and the J gene lost 9 bases, with 49 bases spanning the gap. The DNA for the CDR3 is TGTGCCAGCGGCCTTTCGTCCTTCTCCCCGGCGGGGACGGCCGAGGGACTTAAGCGAGCCCAGTACTTC. Amino acid sequence: CASGLSSFSPAGTAEGLKRAQYF.

This clonotype has a count of ten or more. The CDR3 loop reads CASSVAARPYLEEQFF. The CDR3, as DNA: TGTGCCAGCAGCGTAGCGGCGCGGCCGTACCTGGAGGAGCAGTTCTTC. The genes are TRBV9 and TRBJ2-1; D not certain. Germline V gives CDR1 SGDLS, CDR2 YYNGEE. This CDR3 contains 16 residues. V was pared by 0 bases and J by 10 bases, with 20 bases between.

Remarks on this clonotype: The junction shows a germline mismatch at one end, possibly a read error. The V gene is TRBV4-1, the J gene TRBJ2-1, with 10 positions matching TRBD2. From germline, CDR1 is MGHRA and CDR2 YSYEKL. This CDR3 is 15 amino acids long. The CDR3 spells CAGSQLAGGRREQFF. The DNA for the CDR3 is TGCGCCGGCAGCCAATTAGCGGGAGGAAGGCGTGAGCAGTTCTTC.